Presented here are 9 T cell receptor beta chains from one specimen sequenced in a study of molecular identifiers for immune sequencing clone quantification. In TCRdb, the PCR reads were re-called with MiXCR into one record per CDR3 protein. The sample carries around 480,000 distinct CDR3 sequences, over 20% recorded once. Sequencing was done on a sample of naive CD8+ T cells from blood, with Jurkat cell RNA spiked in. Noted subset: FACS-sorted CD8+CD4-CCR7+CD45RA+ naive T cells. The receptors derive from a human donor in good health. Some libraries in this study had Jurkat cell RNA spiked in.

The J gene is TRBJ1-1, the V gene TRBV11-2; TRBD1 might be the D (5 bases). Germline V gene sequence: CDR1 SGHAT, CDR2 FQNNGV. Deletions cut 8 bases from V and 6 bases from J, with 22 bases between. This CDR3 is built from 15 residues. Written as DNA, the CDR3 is TGTGCCAGCGGCACCAGACAGATTCCGGAGGCTGAAGCTTTCTTT. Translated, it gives CASGTRQIPEAEAFF.

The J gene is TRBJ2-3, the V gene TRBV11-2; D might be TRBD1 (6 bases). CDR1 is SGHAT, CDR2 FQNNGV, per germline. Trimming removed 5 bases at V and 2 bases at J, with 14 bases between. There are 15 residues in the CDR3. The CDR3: CASSIQGSYTDTQYF. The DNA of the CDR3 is TGTGCCAGCAGCATTCAGGGGTCGTACACAGATACGCAGTATTTT.

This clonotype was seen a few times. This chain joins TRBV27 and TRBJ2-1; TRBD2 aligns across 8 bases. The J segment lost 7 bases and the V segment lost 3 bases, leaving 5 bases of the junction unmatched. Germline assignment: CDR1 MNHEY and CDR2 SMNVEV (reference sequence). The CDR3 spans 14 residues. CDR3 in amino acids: CASSFRSGSNEQFF. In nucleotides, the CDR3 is TGTGCCAGCAGTTTTAGGAGCGGGAGTAATGAGCAGTTCTTC.

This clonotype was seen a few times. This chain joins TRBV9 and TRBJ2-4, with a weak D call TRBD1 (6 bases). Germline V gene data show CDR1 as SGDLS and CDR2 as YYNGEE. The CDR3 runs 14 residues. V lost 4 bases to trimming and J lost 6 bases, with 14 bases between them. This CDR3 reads CASSSRDIPNIQYF. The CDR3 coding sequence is TGTGCCAGCAGCTCCCGGGACATTCCAAACATTCAGTACTTC.

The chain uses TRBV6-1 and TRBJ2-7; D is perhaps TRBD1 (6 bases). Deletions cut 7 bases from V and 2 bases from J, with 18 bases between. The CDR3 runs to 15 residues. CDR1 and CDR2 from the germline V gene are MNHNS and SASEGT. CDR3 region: CASTRAGTNPYEQYF. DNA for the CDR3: TGTGCCAGCACCCGAGCCGGGACAAACCCCTACGAGCAGTACTTC.

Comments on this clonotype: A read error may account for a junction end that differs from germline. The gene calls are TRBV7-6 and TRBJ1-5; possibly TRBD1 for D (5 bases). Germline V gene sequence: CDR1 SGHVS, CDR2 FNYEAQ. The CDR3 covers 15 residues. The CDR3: CASSLGWGYNQPLHF. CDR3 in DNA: TGTGCCAGCAGCTTAGGGTGGGGCTACAATCAGCCCCTGCATTTT.

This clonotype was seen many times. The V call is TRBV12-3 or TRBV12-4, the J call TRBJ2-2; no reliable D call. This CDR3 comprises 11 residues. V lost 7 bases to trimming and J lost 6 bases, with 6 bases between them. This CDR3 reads CASMGSGELFF. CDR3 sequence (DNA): TGTGCCAGCATGGGGTCCGGGGAGCTGTTTTTT.

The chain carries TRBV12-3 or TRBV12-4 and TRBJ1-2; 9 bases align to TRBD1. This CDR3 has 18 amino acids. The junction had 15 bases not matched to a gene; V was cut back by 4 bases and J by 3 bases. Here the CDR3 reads CASSSVFPGQGYDYGYTF. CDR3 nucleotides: TGTGCCAGCAGTTCGGTCTTTCCGGGACAGGGCTACGACTATGGCTACACCTTC.

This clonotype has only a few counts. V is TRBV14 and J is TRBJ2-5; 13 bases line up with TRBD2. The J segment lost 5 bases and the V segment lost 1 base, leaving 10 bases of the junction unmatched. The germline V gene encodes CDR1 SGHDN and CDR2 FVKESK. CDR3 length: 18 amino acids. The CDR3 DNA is TGTGCCAGCAGCCAAGGGGGGACTAGCGGGATAATCGGCGAGACCCAGTACTTC. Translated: CASSQGGTSGIIGETQYF.